These 2 T cell receptor beta chains originate from one sample sequenced in a study of vaccination and CD4 T cells after COVID-19. These receptors are not linked to any known antigen. Treatment noted: approximately 9-day PBMC culture with coronavirus spike peptide pools or control peptides (ViraFEST assay). One should note that the unexposed donor's CD4+ T cells were collected before the COVID-19 pandemic (2011-2018). Sequenced with the Oncomine TCR Beta short-read assay was DNA taken from cultured CD4+ T cells. TCRdb re-called the PCR reads through MiXCR, storing one row per CDR3 protein. The data contain about 7,200 distinct CDR3 sequences, around a quarter of them singletons. Sequencing used CD4+ T cells from blood, cultured in vitro. The receptors come from a human donor in good health.

V gene TRBV20-1 combines with J gene TRBJ2-7; 7 positions agree with TRBD2. Germline-derived CDR1 and CDR2 are DFQATT and SNEGSKA (reference sequence). The J segment lost 0 bases and the V segment lost 6 bases, leaving 14 bases of the junction unmatched. The CDR3 consists of 16 residues. CDR3: CSAGDSGGGRSYEQYF. The CDR3 DNA is TGCAGTGCCGGAGATAGCGGCGGGGGACGCTCCTACGAGCAGTACTTC.

Points on this clonotype: In this CDR3 the conserved last residue, phenylalanine or tryptophan, is missing, so a read error is likely. V gene TRBV7-2 combines with J gene TRBJ2-1; D uncertain. V lost 1 base and J lost 6, with 7 bases in between. CDR3 length: 13 amino acids. Germline V gives CDR1 SGHTA, CDR2 FQGNSA. The DNA of the CDR3 is TGTGCCAGCAGCTTAGTTGTCTCCAATGAGCAGTTCCTC. This gives the protein CASSLVVSNEQFL.